Below, 3 T cell receptor beta chains from the same sample are listed, as sequenced in a study of T cell repertoires in cytomegalovirus infection. Via MiXCR, TCRdb re-called the reads, giving one row per CDR3 protein. The repertoire holds some 680,000 distinct CDR3 sequences, with roughly a third as singletons. Sequencing input: PBMCs. The receptors originated from a human donor in good health (CMV status not recorded). Some clones in this sample may be carry-over from other donors' samples.

This chain connects TRBV7-2 to TRBJ2-1; 7 nucleotides agree with TRBD1. With V trimmed by 3 bases and J by 10 bases, 9 bases remained unmatched. The CDR3 is 14 residues long. In germline, CDR1 is SGHTA, CDR2 FQGNSA. CDR3 loop: CASSFGRGKGEQFF. The CDR3 bases are TGTGCCAGCAGCTTTGGCAGGGGGAAGGGGGAGCAGTTCTTC. Combining the CDR3 with reference TRBV7-2 and TRBJ2-1 gives the whole variable domain GAGVSQSPSNKVTEKGKDVELRCDPISGHTALYWYRQSLGQGLEFLIYFQGNSAPDKSGLPSDRFSAERTGGSVSTLTIQRTQQEDSAVYLCASSFGRGKGEQFFGPGTRLTVL.

This clonotype was seen many times. The V call is TRBV12-3 or TRBV12-4, the J call TRBJ2-3; D gene ambiguous. V lost 2 bases, J lost 2 bases, and 11 bases lay in between. The CDR3 extends over 15 amino acids. CDR3 protein: CASSLRPGLTDTQYF. The CDR3 DNA reads as TGTGCCAGCAGTTTACGGCCCGGGCTCACAGATACGCAGTATTTT.

Only a few counts were recorded for this clonotype. The chain has TRBV11-3 and TRBJ1-1; D is uncertain. Between the trimmed V and J ends, which lost 1 base and 2 bases, there was a span of 5 bases. Looked up from germline, CDR1 is SGHNT and CDR2 is YENEEA. The CDR3 has 13 residues. As DNA, the CDR3 is TGTGCCAGCAGCTTAGGGATTAACACTGAAGCTTTCTTT. This translates into CASSLGINTEAFF. The whole variable domain, filled in from reference TRBV11-3 and TRBJ1-1, reads EAGVVQSPRYKIIEKKQPVAFWCNPISGHNTLYWYLQNLGQGPELLIRYENEEAVDDSQLPKDRFSAERLKGVDSTLKIQPAELGDSAVYLCASSLGINTEAFFGQGTRLTVV.